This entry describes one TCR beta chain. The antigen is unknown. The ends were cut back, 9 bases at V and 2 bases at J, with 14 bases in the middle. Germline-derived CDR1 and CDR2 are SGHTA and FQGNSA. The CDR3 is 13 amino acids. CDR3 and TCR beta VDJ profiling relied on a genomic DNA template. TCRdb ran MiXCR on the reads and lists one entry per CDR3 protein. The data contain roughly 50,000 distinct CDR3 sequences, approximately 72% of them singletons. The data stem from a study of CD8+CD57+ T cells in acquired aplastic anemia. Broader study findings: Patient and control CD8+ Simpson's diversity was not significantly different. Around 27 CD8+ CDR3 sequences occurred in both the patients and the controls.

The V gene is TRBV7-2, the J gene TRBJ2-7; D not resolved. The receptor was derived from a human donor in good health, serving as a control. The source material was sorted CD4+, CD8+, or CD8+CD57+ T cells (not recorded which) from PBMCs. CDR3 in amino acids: CASTPTGAYEQYF. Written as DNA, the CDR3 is TGTGCCAGTACCCCCACGGGCGCCTACGAGCAGTACTTC.